The rows below give T cell receptor beta chains drawn from one sample of a study of T cells in Graves' hyperthyroidism and ophthalmopathy. TCRdb passed the multiplex PCR reads through MiXCR, listing each CDR3 protein once. The sample includes 92,000 or so distinct CDR3 sequences, roughly 56% seen only once; the top ten take 27%. The sequenced sample consisted of blood. The receptors derive from a woman aged 40 to 50 with Graves' hyperthyroidism. Each CDR3 is given without its conserved first and last residue.

len: 13
v_gene: TRBV2
j_gene: TRBJ1-4
CDR3aa: ASRGEGGDNEKLF

len: 11
v_gene: TRBV10-3
j_gene: TRBJ2-5
CDR3aa: AIQTGDRKTQY

len: 14
v_gene: TRBV7-8
j_gene: TRBJ2-7
CDR3aa: ASSLELGLGQPQQY

len: 12
v_gene: TRBV7-9
j_gene: TRBJ2-7
CDR3aa: ASSSQGLLYEQY

len: 13
v_gene: TRBV9
j_gene: TRBJ1-5
CDR3aa: ASSVGGGYGQPQH

len: 13
v_gene: TRBV12-3/TRBV12-4
j_gene: TRBJ2-2
CDR3aa: ASSPSGMVNRELF

len: 11
v_gene: TRBV7-2
j_gene: TRBJ2-7
CDR3aa: ASSFSGGGEQY

len: 11
v_gene: TRBV28
j_gene: TRBJ1-2
CDR3aa: ASSPGTGSGYT

len: 12
v_gene: TRBV25-1
j_gene: TRBJ1-2
CDR3aa: ASLDGTGNYGYT

len: 10
v_gene: TRBV20-1
j_gene: TRBJ2-5
CDR3aa: SARPGGGTQY

len: 10
v_gene: TRBV2
j_gene: TRBJ1-1
CDR3aa: ASNLQGGEAF

len: 12
v_gene: TRBV20-1
j_gene: TRBJ1-1
CDR3aa: SARDQRGGTEAF

len: 10
v_gene: TRBV19
j_gene: TRBJ1-5
CDR3aa: ATGPIGKTQH

len: 14
v_gene: TRBV7-8
j_gene: TRBJ1-2
CDR3aa: ASSLAFIGQHYGYT

len: 12
v_gene: TRBV7-2
j_gene: TRBJ1-1
CDR3aa: ASSATGRYTEAF

len: 12
v_gene: TRBV19
j_gene: TRBJ2-7
CDR3aa: ASSTGTSGYEQY

len: 13
v_gene: TRBV5-5
j_gene: TRBJ2-7
CDR3aa: ASSSLAGGSYEQY